One and the same sample provided the 12 T cell receptor beta chains below, sequenced in a study of identical twins. TCRdb re-called the 5' RACE reads through MiXCR, storing one row per CDR3 protein. The sample yields a few hundred thousand distinct CDR3 sequences, around 15% seen once. This same sample was also part of a study on yellow fever vaccine responses in identical twins.

The sequencing sample was made of CD4+ T cells sorted from blood. These receptors came from a woman younger than 35 in good health.

This clonotype has a handful of counts. The chain carries TRBV6-1 and TRBJ2-7; D tentatively fits TRBD1 or TRBD2 (5 bases each). The CDR3 has 13 amino acids. Germline V gives CDR1 MNHNS, CDR2 SASEGT. CDR3: CASSESGTAVLDV. CDR3 in DNA: TGTGCCAGCAGTGAGTCCGGGACGGCGGTTTTGGACGTC.

This clonotype came up a few times. The CDR3 here is CASSHLAGEGTGELFF. CDR3 in DNA: TGTGCCAGCAGCCACTTAGCGGGAGAGGGCACCGGGGAGCTGTTTTTT. The V and J genes are TRBV4-2 and TRBJ2-2; 9 bases are shared with TRBD2. Germline assignment: CDR1 LGHNA and CDR2 YNFKEQ. After removal of 3 bases from V and 4 bases from J, the junction contained 6 bases not matched to a gene. The CDR3 spans 16 residues.

The J gene is TRBJ1-6, the V gene TRBV9; unclear D gene. V lost 4 bases and J lost 7, with 15 bases in between. The CDR3 runs to 15 residues. Germline V gene sequence: CDR1 SGDLS, CDR2 YYNGEE. In DNA, the CDR3 is TGTGCCAGCAGCCCGGGCGGTTCTGGGAATTCACCCCTCCACTTT. The encoded protein is CASSPGGSGNSPLHF.

This clonotype was seen a few times. The chain couples TRBV7-9 to TRBJ2-7; 7 bases align to TRBD2. From germline, CDR1 is SEHNR and CDR2 FQNEAQ (reference sequence). The length of the CDR3 is 16 residues. The V segment lost 2 bases and the J segment 2 bases; nucleotides outside the gene matches: 9. The CDR3 here is CASSLKRSGVTYEQYF. CDR3 coding DNA: TGTGCCAGCAGCTTAAAGCGGAGCGGGGTAACCTACGAGCAGTACTTC.

The rearrangement uses TRBV18 and TRBJ2-7; no clear D. Trimming took 3 bases from V and 3 from J, leaving 12 bases between them. The CDR3 extends over 14 amino acids. Germline lookup yields CDR1 KGHSH and CDR2 LQKENI. This CDR3 reads CASSPGSMGYEQYV. The CDR3 bases are TGTGCCAGCTCACCCGGGTCTATGGGCTACGAGCAGTACGTC.

This clonotype was seen only a few times. This sequence joins TRBV14 and TRBJ1-6; 10 positions agree with TRBD1. Losses at the gene ends were 5 bases for V and 9 bases for J; bases not matched to a gene: 7. The CDR3 extends over 15 amino acids. Germline V gene data show CDR1 as SGHDN and CDR2 as FVKESK. The CDR3 sequence is CASSSSGTGVSPLHF. Here the CDR3 DNA reads TGTGCCAGCAGCTCCTCTGGGACAGGGGTTTCACCCCTCCACTTT.

The V and J genes are TRBV4-1 and TRBJ1-1; 9 bases match TRBD1. The germline V gene encodes CDR1 MGHRA and CDR2 YSYEKL. The CDR3 covers 19 residues. The ends lost 0 bases at V and 1 base at J; junction bases unmatched: 12. The CDR3 loop reads CASSQDIDRGVSKNTEAFF. CDR3 coding DNA: TGCGCCAGCAGCCAAGATATCGACAGGGGGGTCAGTAAGAACACTGAAGCTTTCTTT.

This clonotype appeared many times. This rearrangement joins TRBV12-3 or TRBV12-4 to TRBJ1-1; no clear D. V was pared by 7 bases and J by 4 bases, with 19 bases between. The CDR3 has 15 amino acids. This CDR3 is CASTSMGISSTEAFF. DNA for the CDR3: TGTGCCAGCACCTCCATGGGGATTTCCAGCACTGAAGCTTTCTTT.

This chain joins TRBV6-1 and TRBJ2-5, with TRBD2 matching over 14 bases. The germline CDR1 and CDR2 sequences are MNHNS and SASEGT. The junction had 2 bases not matched to a gene; V was cut back by 6 bases and J by 5 bases. This CDR3 comprises 14 residues. This chain's CDR3 is CASRGLAGVETQYF. Here the CDR3 DNA reads TGTGCCAGCAGGGGACTAGCGGGAGTGGAGACCCAGTACTTC.

This clonotype was detected only a few times. The chain uses TRBV5-1 and TRBJ2-3, with no clear D. Germline V CDR1 and CDR2: SGHRS, YFSETQ. The V end lost 3 bases, the J end lost 2 bases, and 7 bases lay between the germline ends. CDR3 length: 13 residues. CDR3 bases: TGCGCCAGCAGCTCGGGTGCCACAGATACGCAGTATTTT. Translated: CASSSGATDTQYF.

This clonotype was recorded many times. The V and J genes are TRBV29-1 and TRBJ2-1; the D gene is possibly TRBD2 (6 bases). From germline, CDR1 is SQVTM and CDR2 ANQGSEA. Trimming removed 2 bases from V and 10 bases from J, with 12 bases in between. This CDR3 spans 12 amino acids. In nucleotides, the CDR3 is TGCAGCGTTGAAACTAGCACGGTAGAGCAGTTCTTC. Protein product: CSVETSTVEQFF.

The rearrangement links TRBV28 to TRBJ2-1, with 8 bases that match TRBD2. In germline, CDR1 is MDHEN, CDR2 SYDVKM. With 4 bases clipped from V and 6 bases from J, the junction kept 8 bases outside the gene matches. This CDR3 has 15 residues. The chain's CDR3 is CASSSGGAGPNEQFF. The CDR3 coding sequence is TGTGCCAGCAGTTCCGGGGGGGCCGGCCCCAATGAGCAGTTCTTC.